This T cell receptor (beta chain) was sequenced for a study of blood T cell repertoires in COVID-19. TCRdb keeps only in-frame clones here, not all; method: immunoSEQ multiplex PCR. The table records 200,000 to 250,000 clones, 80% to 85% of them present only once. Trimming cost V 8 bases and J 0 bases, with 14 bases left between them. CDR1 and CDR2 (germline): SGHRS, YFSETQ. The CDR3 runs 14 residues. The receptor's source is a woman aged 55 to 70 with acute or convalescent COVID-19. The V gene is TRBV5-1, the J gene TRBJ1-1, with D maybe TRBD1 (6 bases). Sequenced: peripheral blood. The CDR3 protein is CARQGLGMNTEAFF. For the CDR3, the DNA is TGCGCCAGACAGGGTTTAGGGATGAACACTGAAGCTTTCTTT.